These 25 T cell receptor beta chains were sequenced from one sample in a study of tumor-infiltrating lymphocytes in primary liver carcinoma. The study extracted blood RNA from unsorted whole blood and also extracted germline DNA. With a constant-region primer, TCR beta cDNA was made from 450 to 550 ng of total RNA. Three nested multiplex PCR rounds, a slightly modified ARM-PCR, produced the libraries for TCR beta. Researchers ran the first two PCR rounds for roughly 10 cycles each with TRBV1-TRBV30 forward primers and a C-beta reverse primer. A single record per CDR3 protein comes from TCRdb applying MiXCR to the multiplex PCR reads. Here the sample spans a few hundred thousand distinct CDR3 sequences, approximately 54% being singletons. Sequenced material: peripheral blood. The receptors derive from a woman between 25 and 40 years old with primary liver carcinoma and hepatitis B virus infection.

Comments on this clonotype: This may be a read error: a much more frequent sequence differs by one nucleotide. The chain carries TRBV29-1 and TRBJ1-1, with 10 bases that match TRBD1. Germline V gene sequence: CDR1 SQVTM, CDR2 ANQGSEA. CDR3 length: 13 residues. The CDR3 bases are TGCAACGTAGGACAGGGGGGAACGACTGAAGCTTTCTTT. This codes for CNVGQGGTTEAFF.

This clonotype was recorded a few times. The chain uses TRBV7-9 and TRBJ2-7; 8 bases are a match to TRBD2. Germline V gives CDR1 SEHNR, CDR2 FQNEAQ (reference sequence). Losses at the gene ends were 5 bases for V and 7 bases for J; bases not matched to a gene: 7. The CDR3 spans 13 residues. The CDR3 sequence is CASSDGLAAEQYF. The CDR3 coding sequence is TGTGCCAGCAGCGACGGACTAGCTGCGGAGCAGTACTTC.

Of note for this clonotype: One end of the junction varies from germline; a read error may be responsible. The chain has TRBV11-3 and TRBJ2-7, with TRBD1 as a possible D gene (6 bases). The CDR3 is 12 amino acids. Germline V gives CDR1 SGHNT, CDR2 YENEEA. CDR3 amino acids: CTSSQDRRRIGF. In DNA, the CDR3 is TGTACCAGCAGCCAGGACAGACGAAGAATCGGGTTC.

Regarding this clonotype: Mismatch with germline at one junction end may stem from a read error. The V and J genes are TRBV28 and TRBJ2-6; perhaps D is TRBD1 or TRBD2 (6 bases each). Germline-derived CDR1 and CDR2 are MDHEN and SYDVKM. CDR3 size: 16 residues. The CDR3 is CTSSLGGAFGANVLTF. The CDR3 DNA follows: TGTACCAGCAGTTTGGGGGGCGCTTTTGGGGCCAACGTCCTGACTTTC.

This chain connects TRBV6-5 to TRBJ2-3; D unresolved. The CDR3 is 11 amino acids. Germline V CDR1 and CDR2: MNHEY, SVGAGI. V was pared by 0 bases and J by 11 bases, with 6 bases between. This CDR3 is CASSYSYRQYF. The CDR3 nucleotides read TGTGCCAGCAGTTACTCATATAGGCAGTATTTT.

Concerning this clonotype: A clone one base away is much larger, so this may be a read error. The V and J genes are TRBV6-5 and TRBJ2-1; D possibly corresponds to TRBD2 (5 bases). The CDR3 loop spans 11 amino acids. V lost 9 bases and J 9 bases, leaving 12 bases between the germline ends. Per germline, CDR1 MNHEY and CDR2 SVGAGI. As DNA, the CDR3 is TGTGCCAGAACTCGGGGTGGTGAGCAGTTCTTC. Amino acids: CARTRGGEQFF.

This clonotype has only a few counts. The chain has TRBV10-3 and TRBJ1-1; unclear D gene. Germline loops: CDR1 ENHRY, CDR2 SYGVKD. The V and J ends lost 5 bases and 0 bases respectively, with 10 bases between them. The CDR3 totals 14 residues. CDR3 nucleotide sequence: TGTGCCATCAGTCTCGAGGCCATGAACACTGAAGCTTTCTTT. Amino acid sequence: CAISLEAMNTEAFF.

Comment on this clonotype: This CDR3 fails to terminate in the conserved phenylalanine or tryptophan, so it likely reflects a read error. The V call is TRBV12-3 or TRBV12-4, the J call TRBJ2-5; D may be TRBD2 (6 bases). The CDR3 consists of 15 residues. V lost 7 bases and J 7 bases, leaving 22 bases between the germline ends. The CDR3 nucleotides read TGTGCCAGCACCACATACCCCGGGAGCGAAGTGACCCAGTACTCC. Translated, it gives CASTTYPGSEVTQYS.

In regard to this clonotype: Because it lacks the conserved phenylalanine or tryptophan at the end, this CDR3 is likely a read error. This rearrangement joins TRBV11-3 to TRBJ2-7; D uncertain. The CDR3 is made up of 11 amino acids. In germline, CDR1 is SGHNT, CDR2 YENEEA. The CDR3 DNA reads TGTGCCAGCAGCTTGTACGACGACCAGTACTTG. Translating gives CASSLYDDQYL.

To note about this clonotype: Germline and junction disagree at one end, which may indicate a read error. This chain uses TRBV6-2 or TRBV6-3 with TRBJ2-7; D unresolved. Germline CDR1 and CDR2: MNHEY and SVGEGT. This CDR3 has 14 amino acids. CDR3 nucleotides: TGTGCCAGCGGTTACGCCCTGCTAGAACTCGAGCAGTACTTC. It translates to CASGYALLELEQYF.

With respect to this clonotype: An end of the junction does not agree with germline; a read error may underlie this. The V call is TRBV11-3, the J call TRBJ1-5; D not certain. The CDR3 covers 13 residues. Germline CDR1 reads SGHNT; CDR2 reads YENEEA. The DNA of the CDR3 is TGTGCCAACAGCTTGATGAGCAATCAGCCCCAGCATTTT. It yields the protein CANSLMSNQPQHF.

As for this clonotype: A much more abundant neighbour one base away suggests this may be a read error. The chain joins TRBV6-2 or TRBV6-3 to TRBJ1-1; tentatively, D is TRBD1 (6 bases). Per the germline V gene, CDR1 is MNHEY and CDR2 is SVGEGT. This CDR3 is 14 amino acids long. The CDR3 nucleotides are TGTGCCTGCAGTAAGGGGGTAATGAGGACTGAAGCTTTCTTT. Translated: CACSKGVMRTEAFF.

In this sample, this clonotype turned up once. J is TRBJ2-4 and V is TRBV11-1; perhaps D is TRBD1 or TRBD2 (5 bases each). Trimming pared 0 bases from V and 13 bases from J, leaving 19 bases between. The CDR3 extends over 15 amino acids. Germline V gene data show CDR1 as SGHAT and CDR2 as FQDESV (reference sequence). In nucleotides, the CDR3 is TGTGCCAGCAGCTTAGCCGGGGCAGGTTATGGCATCCAGTACTTC. Its protein product is CASSLAGAGYGIQYF. The full variable domain, with the rest looked up from reference TRBV11-1 and TRBJ2-4, is EAEVAQSPRYKITEKSQAVAFWCDPISGHATLYWYRQILGQGPELLVQFQDESVVDDSQLPKDRFSAERLKGVDSTLKIQPAELGDSAMYLCASSLAGAGYGIQYFGAGTRLSVL.

Only a few counts were recorded for this clonotype. The chain employs TRBV7-9 and TRBJ2-1, with unresolved D. CDR1 and CDR2 from the germline V gene are SEHNR and FQNEAQ (reference sequence). This CDR3 is built from 16 residues. The V and J ends lost 5 bases and 4 bases respectively, with 18 bases between them. The CDR3 loop is CASSPTRASIYNEQFF. The CDR3 nucleotides read TGTGCCAGCAGCCCCACTCGTGCGAGTATTTACAATGAGCAGTTCTTC.

The chain employs TRBV9 and TRBJ2-7; D is possibly TRBD1 (5 bases). V dropped 2 bases and J dropped 2 bases, with 8 bases sitting between them. The germline gives CDR1 SGDLS, CDR2 YYNGEE. The CDR3 is made up of 13 amino acids. The chain's CDR3 is CASSVQGAYEQYF. The CDR3 bases are TGTGCCAGCAGCGTCCAAGGGGCCTACGAGCAGTACTTC.

On this clonotype: Possible read error: a much larger clone is one base away. V and J are TRBV6-5 and TRBJ1-3; D is undetermined. The CDR3 has 13 residues. Germline V CDR1 and CDR2: MNHEY, SVGAGI. The CDR3 protein is CASRESSGSTIYF. Written as DNA, the CDR3 is TGTGCCAGCAGAGAATCCTCTGGAAGCACCATATATTTT.

Remarks on this clonotype: The junction departs from germline at one end; a sequencing error may be responsible. V and J are TRBV6-2 or TRBV6-3 and TRBJ2-1, with TRBD2 identical over 8 bases. Germline CDR1 and CDR2: MNHEY and SVGEGT. The CDR3 runs to 16 residues. The DNA of the CDR3 is TGTGCCAGCATTTACGGGACTAGTAGGACCTACAATGAGCAGTTCTTC. This codes for CASIYGTSRTYNEQFF.

This clonotype has just one count. This may come from a read error, since a much larger clone is one base off. The missing conserved phenylalanine or tryptophan at the end of this CDR3 makes a read error likely. The J gene is TRBJ2-3, the V gene TRBV29-1; weak D call: TRBD1 (6 bases). The CDR3 runs to 12 residues. The germline V and J ends were trimmed by 3 bases and 4 bases, with 8 bases remaining between them. Germline lookup yields CDR1 SQVTM and CDR2 ANQGSEA. The CDR3 loop reads CSVETGPDTQYS. The CDR3, as DNA: TGCAGCGTTGAGACAGGCCCAGATACGCAGTATTCT.

This clonotype has at least ten counts. This rearrangement joins TRBV6-5 to TRBJ1-5, with a possible D match to TRBD1 (5 bases). This CDR3 spans 14 amino acids. The germline V and J ends were trimmed by 6 bases and 0 bases, with 9 bases remaining between them. Germline V gene data show CDR1 as MNHEY and CDR2 as SVGAGI. CDR3 bases: TGTGCCAGCAGCGCGACAGTTAGCAATCAGCCCCAGCATTTT. This sequence encodes CASSATVSNQPQHF.

Concerning this clonotype itself: The junction differs from germline at one of its ends, possibly a read error. The CDR3 is CASSLWTVTNTGGLFF. Written as DNA, the CDR3 is TGTGCCAGCAGTCTTTGGACAGTGACGAACACCGGGGGGCTGTTTTTT. This chain uses TRBV12-3 or TRBV12-4 with TRBJ2-2; D tentatively reads TRBD1 or TRBD2 (6 bases each). The CDR3 length is 16 residues.

This clonotype was detected only a few times. The J gene is TRBJ1-2, the V gene TRBV4-3, with 9 bases fitting TRBD1. This CDR3 has 14 amino acids. The V and J ends lost 1 base and 4 bases, in that order; junction bases with no gene match: 1. The germline V gene has CDR1 LGHNA and CDR2 YSLEER. CDR3 sequence (DNA): TGCGCCAGCAGCCAAGGGACAGGGGTCTATGGCTACACCTTC. Translating it yields CASSQGTGVYGYTF.

This clonotype was seen repeatedly, ten times or more. The chain combines TRBV11-1 with TRBJ1-2; 11 bases line up with TRBD1. The CDR3 is 15 residues long. J was trimmed by 5 bases and V by 4 bases; bases with no gene match: 6. Per the germline V gene, CDR1 is SGHAT and CDR2 is FQDESV (reference sequence). Written as DNA, the CDR3 is TGTGCCAGCAGCTATAGCGGACAGGGGGCGTATGGCTACACCTTC. It yields the protein CASSYSGQGAYGYTF.

As DNA, the CDR3 is TGTGCCAACCAGGCTTGGATTGAGGAGACCCAGTACTTC. Translation gives CANQAWIEETQYF. The rearrangement uses TRBV2 and TRBJ2-7; D is undetermined. The end of the DNA aligns better with TRBJ2-5, so the J call may be wrong. This CDR3 has 13 amino acids. Germline V lookup: CDR1 SNHLY, CDR2 FYNNEI.

Details on this clonotype: Being one base from a much bigger clone, this may be a read error. The J gene is TRBJ2-3, the V gene TRBV6-5; 12 nucleotides align to TRBD1. CDR3 size: 15 residues. Germline V gene sequence: CDR1 MNHEY, CDR2 SVGAGI. Written as DNA, the CDR3 is TGTGGCAGCAGTACCGGGACAGGGGGCATCGATACGCAGTATTTT. Its protein product is CGSSTGTGGIDTQYF.

To note about this clonotype: A junction end diverges from the germline sequence, so it may reflect a read error. The J gene is TRBJ2-6, the V gene TRBV6-1, with D possibly being TRBD1 or TRBD2 (5 bases each). CDR1 MNHNS and CDR2 SASEGT come from the germline V gene. The CDR3 runs 19 residues. The CDR3 is CASSLGKGAFISGANVPTF. DNA for the CDR3: TGTGCCAGCAGCCTCGGAAAGGGAGCCTTTATCTCTGGGGCCAACGTCCCGACTTTC.